This T cell receptor beta chain was captured in a study of cytomegalovirus exposure and HLA in healthy donors. J gave up 10 bases and V 2 bases, and 2 bases lay outside the gene matches. CDR1 is MDHEN and CDR2 is SYDVKM in the germline V gene. CDR3 length: 14 amino acids. TCRdb's copy holds only in-frame clones and misses some; the assay was immunoSEQ multiplex PCR. There are about 360,000 clones in the sample; roughly 85% occur only once, and roughly 0.75% lies in the top ten. Broader study findings: Among TCR sequences, most were rare, though some public TCRs appeared in many donors.

Turning to this clone: No antigen is known for it.

The sample consisted of PBMCs. This TCR derives from a woman aged 18-29 years in good health and CMV-seronegative. The chain joins TRBV28 to TRBJ2-5; 15 nucleotides match TRBD2. The CDR3 DNA is TGTGCCAGCAGTTTAGGACTAGCGGGAGGGGACCAGTACTTC. Protein sequence: CASSLGLAGGDQYF.